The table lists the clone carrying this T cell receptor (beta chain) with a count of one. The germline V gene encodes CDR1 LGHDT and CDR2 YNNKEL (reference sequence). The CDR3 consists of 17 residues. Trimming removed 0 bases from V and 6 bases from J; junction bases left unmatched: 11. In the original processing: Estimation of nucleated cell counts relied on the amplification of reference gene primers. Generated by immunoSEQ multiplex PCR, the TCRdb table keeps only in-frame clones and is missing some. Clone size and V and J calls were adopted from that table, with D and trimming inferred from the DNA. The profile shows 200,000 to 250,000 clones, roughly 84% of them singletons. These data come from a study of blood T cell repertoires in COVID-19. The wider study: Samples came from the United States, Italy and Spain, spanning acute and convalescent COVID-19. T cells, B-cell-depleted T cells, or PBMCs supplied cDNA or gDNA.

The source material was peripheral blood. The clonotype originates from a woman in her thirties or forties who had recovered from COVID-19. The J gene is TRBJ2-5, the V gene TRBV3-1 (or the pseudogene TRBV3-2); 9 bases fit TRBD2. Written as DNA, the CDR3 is TGTGCCAGCAGCCAAGATAGTATAGCGGGGGAGCGAAAGACCCAGTACTTC. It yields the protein CASSQDSIAGERKTQYF.